Listed here are 22 T cell receptor beta chains from one sample, sequenced in a study of blood T cell repertoires in COVID-19. Generated by immunoSEQ multiplex PCR, the TCRdb table keeps only in-frame clones and is missing some. The profile shows fewer than 200,000 clones, roughly four fifths of them singletons. Sequenced input: peripheral blood. The receptors stem from a human donor in a cohort sampled during active COVID-19.

The rearrangement uses TRBV30 and TRBJ2-3; TRBD1 matches 9 bases. The CDR3 runs 15 residues. The junction had 6 bases not matched to a gene; V was cut back by 1 base and J by 4 bases. Germline V CDR1 and CDR2: GTSNPN, SVGIG (reference sequence). DNA for the CDR3: TGTGCCTGGAGTGGCGGGACAGGGACCTCAGATACGCAGTATTTT. It translates to CAWSGGTGTSDTQYF. Full variable domain (rest looked up from reference TRBV30 and TRBJ2-3): SQTIHQWPATLVQPVGSPLSLECTVEGTSNPNLYWYRQAAGRGLQLLFYSVGIGQISSEVPQNLSASRPQDRQFILSSKKLLLSDSGFYLCAWSGGTGTSDTQYFGPGTRLTVL.

This clone was seen only a few times. The CDR3 nucleotides are TGTGCCAGCAGCTCTCCTAACACAGATACGCAGTATTTT. It codes for CASSSPNTDTQYF. This chain connects TRBV7-2 to TRBJ2-3, with D unresolved. Germline V gives CDR1 SGHTA, CDR2 FQGNSA. The CDR3 contains 13 residues. Trimming stripped 4 bases from V and 2 bases from J, with 7 bases between.

V usage is TRBV7-9 and J usage is TRBJ2-1; 12 bases line up with TRBD1. This CDR3 spans 16 amino acids. The V segment lost 1 base and the J segment 9 bases; nucleotides outside the gene matches: 7. From germline, CDR1 is SEHNR and CDR2 FQNEAQ (reference sequence). This chain's CDR3 is CASSLVTGTGGFEQFF. DNA for the CDR3: TGTGCCAGCAGCTTAGTTACCGGGACAGGGGGCTTTGAGCAGTTCTTC.

This clone occurred once. The chain employs TRBV2 and TRBJ1-4; D is undetermined. V gave up 5 bases and J gave up 4 bases, with 5 bases separating them. This CDR3 region has 12 residues. Germline V gene sequence: CDR1 SNHLY, CDR2 FYNNEI. CDR3: CASSSSNEKLFF. CDR3 DNA: TGTGCCAGCAGTTCCAGTAATGAAAAACTGTTTTTT. The full variable domain, rest sourced from reference TRBV2 and TRBJ1-4, is EPEVTQTPSHQVTQMGQEVILRCVPISNHLYFYWYRQILGQKVEFLVSFYNNEISEKSEIFDDQFSVERPDGSNFTLKIRSTKLEDSAMYFCASSSSNEKLFFGSGTQLSVL.

This sequence joins TRBV19 and TRBJ1-3; 8 bases are a match to TRBD1. The germline V gene encodes CDR1 LNHDA and CDR2 SQIVND (reference sequence). J was trimmed by 8 bases and V by 7 bases; bases with no gene match: 10. This CDR3 has 14 amino acids. DNA of the CDR3: TGTGCCAGTACCTCAGGGGGCGCCCAATACACCATATATTTT. Translating it yields CASTSGGAQYTIYF.

V and J are TRBV4-1 and TRBJ1-1; TRBD1 agrees at 8 bases. The germline gives CDR1 MGHRA, CDR2 YSYEKL. This CDR3 is built from 18 residues. With V trimmed by 4 bases and J by 0 bases, 13 bases remained unmatched. The DNA of the CDR3 is TGCGCCAGCAGCCTCCCTGGGACCGGGACAGGAGTGAACACTGAAGCTTTCTTT. Translating it yields CASSLPGTGTGVNTEAFF.

The chain couples TRBV27 to TRBJ1-6; 11 positions agree with TRBD1. The CDR3 is 16 amino acids. Germline CDR1 and CDR2: MNHEY and SMNVEV (reference sequence). After removal of 6 bases from V and 7 bases from J, the junction contained 8 bases not matched to a gene. Here the CDR3 DNA reads TGTGCCAGCAGGACGGGACAGGGGGTGATCAATTCACCCCTCCACTTT. It translates to CASRTGQGVINSPLHF.

The chain joins TRBV6-2 or TRBV6-3 to TRBJ2-1, with TRBD1 matching over 8 bases. Trimming cost V 2 bases and J 4 bases; bases outside gene matches: 10. Germline V gene sequence: CDR1 MNHEY, CDR2 SVGEGT. This CDR3 has 17 amino acids. The CDR3 loop is CASSYKGGQVSYNEQFF. The CDR3 bases are TGTGCCAGCAGTTACAAAGGGGGACAGGTCAGTTACAATGAGCAGTTCTTC.

The chain combines TRBV25-1 with TRBJ2-2; 10 bases fit TRBD2. Germline assignment: CDR1 MGHDK and CDR2 SYGVNS. The J segment lost 2 bases and the V segment lost 4 bases, leaving 1 base of the junction unmatched. This CDR3 is built from 15 residues. CDR3 in DNA: TGTGCCAGCAGTGGGACTAGCGGAAACACCGGGGAGCTGTTTTTT. Its protein product is CASSGTSGNTGELFF.

The V gene is TRBV4-1, the J gene TRBJ1-3; D is undetermined. Per germline, CDR1 MGHRA and CDR2 YSYEKL. The V and J ends lost 5 bases and 1 base respectively, with 12 bases between them. This CDR3 has 15 amino acids. The CDR3 is CASSSTVMSGNTIYF. The CDR3, as DNA: TGCGCCAGCAGCAGCACCGTAATGTCTGGAAACACCATATATTTT.

The chain joins TRBV6-2 or TRBV6-3 to TRBJ2-7; 11 bases fit TRBD2. Losses at the gene ends were 2 bases for V and 6 bases for J; bases not matched to a gene: 9. CDR1 is MNHEY and CDR2 is SVGEGT in the germline V gene. The CDR3 consists of 16 residues. CDR3 amino acids: CASSYATSGDPLEQYF. The CDR3 DNA sequence: TGTGCCAGCAGTTACGCGACTAGCGGGGACCCTCTCGAGCAGTACTTC.

This chain connects TRBV5-1 to TRBJ2-5; TRBD2 matches 15 bases. The germline gives CDR1 SGHRS, CDR2 YFSETQ. J gave up 4 bases and V 4 bases, and 5 bases lay outside the gene matches. The CDR3 covers 16 residues. The CDR3 protein is CASSGGLAGGRETQYF. CDR3 nucleotides: TGCGCCAGCAGCGGTGGACTAGCGGGGGGGCGAGAGACCCAGTACTTC.

This clone has just one count. The CDR3 bases are TGTGCCAGCAGTTTAGATAAAAGACCAGGACTGTTTTTT. This gives the protein CASSLDKRPGLFF. V gene TRBV12-3 or TRBV12-4 combines with J gene TRBJ1-4; D uncertain. V lost 1 base and J 13 bases, leaving 13 bases between the germline ends. The CDR3 is 13 residues long.

The genes are TRBV20-1 and TRBJ2-2; TRBD1 aligns across 10 bases. Germline V gene lookup returns CDR1 DFQATT and CDR2 SNEGSKA (reference sequence). This CDR3 comprises 15 residues. Trimming removed 3 bases from V and 5 bases from J; junction bases left unmatched: 6. The CDR3 DNA follows: TGCAGTGCTAGTATGCGGGACAGGGGTACCGGGGAGCTGTTTTTT. It encodes CSASMRDRGTGELFF.

The J gene is TRBJ2-7, the V gene TRBV5-1, with D uncertain. The germline V gene has CDR1 SGHRS and CDR2 YFSETQ. Trimming shortened V by 0 bases and J by 0 bases, and 10 bases separated the two germline ends. The CDR3 totals 15 residues. CDR3 amino acids: CASSLVGRSSYEQYF. DNA of the CDR3: TGCGCCAGCAGCTTGGTGGGCAGAAGCTCCTACGAGCAGTACTTC.

The genes are TRBV5-1 and TRBJ2-7; the match to TRBD2 covers 7 bases. The germline gives CDR1 SGHRS, CDR2 YFSETQ. The CDR3 extends over 14 amino acids. Germline trimming cut 4 bases from V and 0 bases from J; bases unmatched to any gene: 4. The CDR3 reads CASSTAGPSYEQYF. CDR3 bases: TGCGCCAGCAGCACAGCGGGACCCTCCTACGAGCAGTACTTC.

This rearrangement joins TRBV7-8 to TRBJ2-1; D possibly corresponds to TRBD1 (6 bases). The ends were cut back, 0 bases at V and 3 bases at J, with 9 bases in the middle. This CDR3 is 15 amino acids long. Germline V gene sequence: CDR1 SGHVS, CDR2 FQNEAQ. CDR3 in amino acids: CASSLAGADYNEQFF. The CDR3, as DNA: TGTGCCAGCAGCTTAGCGGGGGCCGACTACAATGAGCAGTTCTTC.

The chain combines TRBV7-9 with TRBJ2-3; 7 bases map to TRBD2. The CDR3 consists of 18 residues. The ends lost 5 bases at V and 7 bases at J; junction bases unmatched: 21. Germline CDR1 is SEHNR and CDR2 is FQNEAQ (reference sequence). The CDR3 sequence is CASSETWIESGGGNTQYF. CDR3 DNA: TGTGCCAGCAGCGAGACTTGGATTGAATCGGGGGGAGGAAATACGCAGTATTTT. Using reference TRBV7-9 and TRBJ2-3 for the parts outside the CDR3, the full variable domain is DTGVSQNPRHKITKRGQNVTFRCDPISEHNRLYWYRQTLGQGPEFLTYFQNEAQLEKSRLLSDRFSAERPKGSFSTLEIQRTEQGDSAMYLCASSETWIESGGGNTQYFGPGTRLTVL.

Here the CDR3 reads CASSEGQHSGNTIYF. The CDR3 nucleotides are TGTGCCAGCAGTGAGGGACAGCACTCTGGAAACACCATATATTTT. V gene TRBV2 combines with J gene TRBJ1-3; 7 nucleotides agree with TRBD1. Per germline, CDR1 SNHLY and CDR2 FYNNEI. The V segment lost 3 bases and the J segment 0 bases; nucleotides outside the gene matches: 2. The CDR3 is 15 amino acids.

CDR3 loop: CASSVGGRTQETQYF. Written as DNA, the CDR3 is TGTGCCAGCAGCGTAGGGGGCAGAACCCAAGAGACCCAGTACTTC. The chain couples TRBV9 to TRBJ2-5; D may be TRBD1 (5 bases). CDR3 length equals 15 residues. The V end was cut by 0 bases, the J end by 1 base, with 10 bases between. Germline CDR1 SGDLS, CDR2 YYNGEE.

The rearrangement links TRBV11-3 to TRBJ2-1; D possibly corresponds to TRBD1 (6 bases). From germline, CDR1 is SGHNT and CDR2 YENEEA. V lost 0 bases and J 5 bases, leaving 17 bases between the germline ends. The length of the CDR3 is 17 residues. CDR3 bases: TGTGCCAGCAGCTTAGATAACCGGGACACAACAAACAATGAGCAGTTCTTC. This encodes CASSLDNRDTTNNEQFF.

The V and J genes are TRBV18 and TRBJ1-1; D may be TRBD1 (5 bases). Trimming cost V 3 bases and J 2 bases, with 16 bases left between them. Germline V gene data show CDR1 as KGHSH and CDR2 as LQKENI. The CDR3 loop spans 16 amino acids. CDR3 residues: CASSPLRGQANTEAFF. CDR3 bases: TGTGCCAGCTCACCCTTACGTGGACAAGCCAACACTGAAGCTTTCTTT. Combining the CDR3 with reference TRBV18 and TRBJ1-1 gives the whole variable domain NAGVMQNPRHLVRRRGQEARLRCSPMKGHSHVYWYRQLPEEGLKFMVYLQKENIIDESGMPKERFSAEFPKEGPSILRIQQVVRGDSAAYFCASSPLRGQANTEAFFGQGTRLTVV.